This T cell receptor (beta chain) came from a study of blood T cells in healthy people across ages. Together with a sample-barcoded 5' primer, a J-beta primer mix was included in a second PCR lasting about 6 to 12 cycles. MiXCR, run by TCRdb on the 5' RACE reads, gives a single entry per CDR3 protein. Counted here are over a million distinct CDR3 sequences, 35% to 45% occurring once; the ten biggest clones make up less than 8%. Study findings and constraints: Observed TCR beta diversity showed a strong correlation with the percentage of naive T cells as measured by flow cytometry. The CMV status of each donor remained undetermined, and this could have confounded shifts in expanded clonotypes. Diversity of TCR beta per million T cells declined in a roughly linear way with age.

Trimming stripped 0 bases from V and 2 bases from J, with 16 bases between. The CDR3 spans 18 residues. Per the germline V gene, CDR1 is LNHNV and CDR2 is YYDKDF (reference sequence). Concerning this clonotype itself: What it binds is unknown.

At least 5 micrograms of total RNA were extracted per sample. The source of this sequence is a young woman in good health. The chain couples TRBV15 to TRBJ2-2; D tentatively fits TRBD1 or TRBD2 (5 bases each). Sequenced: blood. This CDR3 reads CATSRDLTRDRNTGELFF. CDR3 nucleotides: TGTGCCACCAGCAGAGATCTTACCCGGGACCGAAACACCGGGGAGCTGTTTTTT.